Listed below are T cell receptor beta chains from one sample, sequenced in a study of early T cells in non-severe SARS-CoV-2 infection. TCRdb analysed the 5' RACE reads with MiXCR anew, one entry per CDR3 protein. In the table there are approximately 77,000 distinct CDR3 sequences, more than 4% of which are singletons. The sequencing used whole blood, collected at baseline. The receptors were sampled from an adult who was a healthcare worker with PCR-confirmed SARS-CoV-2 infection or an uninfected control (not recorded which). CDR3s include the opening cysteine and the closing phenylalanine or tryptophan. D genes are given only for firm matches. Clone size is given for some rows only: seen once, a few or many times, or a class if the clone is expanded.

TRBJ1-1 TRBV12-3/TRBV12-4 many 14 . TGTGCCAGCAGTTTAACGGGGGTCGGATCTGAAGCTTTCTTT CASSLTGVGSEAFF
TRBJ1-6 TRBV27 many 12 . TGTGCCAGCAGTTTCCAGGGGACACCCCTCCACTTT CASSFQGTPLHF
TRBJ1-1 TRBV7-8 many 12 . TGTGCCAGCATCCTAGGGCAGGGGGAAGCTTTCTTT CASILGQGEAFF
TRBJ2-7 TRBV7-6 . 13 . TGTGCCAGCAGCTCTTCCCCTAGGGGCGAGCAGTACTTC CASSSSPRGEQYF
TRBJ2-5 TRBV18 few 14 TRBD2 TGTGCCAGCTCACCGGGACTAGATGACGAGACCCAGTACTTC CASSPGLDDETQYF
TRBJ2-7 TRBV7-6 many 16 TRBD1 TGTGCCAGCAGCAGCGACAGGGGGCGAACCGTCTACGAGCAGTACTTC CASSSDRGRTVYEQYF
TRBJ2-2 TRBV4-2 many 17 TRBD2 TGTGCCAGCAGCCAAGGACTAGCGGGAGTTGGGACCGGGGAGCTGTTTTTT CASSQGLAGVGTGELFF
TRBJ2-7 TRBV18 many 15 . TGTGCCAGCTCACCGTTGGTGACGGGAACCTACGAGCAGTACTTC CASSPLVTGTYEQYF
TRBJ1-2 TRBV7-9 . 15 . TGTGCCAGCAGCGAGGCGGACAGAGAGTTCTATGGCTACACCTTC CASSEADREFYGYTF
TRBJ2-3 TRBV19 many 15 TRBD2 TGTGCCAGTAGTATCGCTAGCGGGAGTCGAGATACGCAGTATTTT CASSIASGSRDTQYF
TRBJ2-1 TRBV11-1 many 15 . TGTGCCAGCAGCTTCTCTCAGGGACCCTACAATGAGCAGTTCTTC CASSFSQGPYNEQFF
TRBJ2-1 TRBV7-6 few 14 . TGTGCCAGCAGCTTAGCTGAGGGTTGGAATGAGCAGTTCTTC CASSLAEGWNEQFF
TRBJ2-5 TRBV10-3 few 13 . TGTGCCATCAGCTGGGAGTTGGAAGAGACCCAGTACTTC CAISWELEETQYF
TRBJ2-1 TRBV7-6 many 15 TRBD2 TGTGCCAGCAGCTTATGGCGGGAGGGCCCCCCCGAGCAGTTCTTC CASSLWREGPPEQFF
TRBJ2-7 TRBV13 many 15 TRBD2 TGTGCCAGCAGCCCCCGGACTAGCCAAAGGAACGAGCAGTACTTC CASSPRTSQRNEQYF
TRBJ1-6 TRBV20-1 . 15 . TGCAGTGCTAGTTCCCGAAACACACGTAATTCACCCCTCCACTTT CSASSRNTRNSPLHF
TRBJ1-4 TRBV28 few 14 . TGTGCCAGCAGCCATCGGGATTCGGATGAAAAACTGTTTTTT CASSHRDSDEKLFF
TRBJ1-6 TRBV20-1 . 16 TRBD1 TGCAGTGCTAGAGACCCTGGACAGGGTGCGCATTCACCCCTCCACTTT CSARDPGQGAHSPLHF
TRBJ2-1 TRBV7-9 many 16 . TGTGCCAGCAGCTTAGATGGCGGAGGAGGTGTGAATGAGCAGTTCTTC CASSLDGGGGVNEQFF
TRBJ2-1 TRBV4-2 many 16 TRBD2 TGTGCCAGCAGCCATGAACTAGCGGATAATTACAATGAGCAGTTCTTC CASSHELADNYNEQFF
TRBJ2-1 TRBV7-2 . 16 . TGTGCCAGCAGCCCCCGGGGGGCTAGCTCATCGTTTGAGCAGTTCTTC CASSPRGASSSFEQFF
TRBJ2-2 TRBV6-6 many 14 TRBD1 TGTGCCAGCAGTGGACAGGGGAACACCGGGGAGCTGTTTTTT CASSGQGNTGELFF
TRBJ2-5 TRBV12-3/TRBV12-4 few 15 . TGTGCCAGCACCCTCGTGACAGCGTACCAAGAGACCCAGTACTTC CASTLVTAYQETQYF
TRBJ2-7 TRBV18 many 13 . TGTGCCAGCTCACCATATCGAATCTACGAGCAGTACTTC CASSPYRIYEQYF
TRBJ2-7 TRBV3-1 few 15 TRBD1 TGTGCCAACAGCCAAGTCAAGACAGGGGGCTGGGAGCAGTACTTC CANSQVKTGGWEQYF
TRBJ2-3 TRBV18 few 15 . TGTGCCAGCTCACCACCCCTAGCAGGTGCAGATACGCAGTATTTT CASSPPLAGADTQYF
TRBJ2-7 TRBV29-1 many 13 . TGCAGCGTTGAGACCGACGCAGGGGCCGAGCAGTACTTC CSVETDAGAEQYF
TRBJ2-6 TRBV28 many 16 . TGTGCCAGCAGCTGGGCCTCACCTTCTGGGGCCAACGTCCTGACTTTC CASSWASPSGANVLTF
TRBJ1-1 TRBV27 many 18 TRBD1 TGTGCCAGCAGTACCCTAAGGACAGGGTTCGGTGTGAACACTGAAGCTTTCTTT CASSTLRTGFGVNTEAFF
TRBJ2-2 TRBV20-1 many 14 . TGCAGTGCCAACCTGTTCGTAGGTACCGGGGAGCTGTTTTTT CSANLFVGTGELFF
TRBJ1-1 TRBV9 . 14 TRBD1 TGTGCCAGCACTCTTAGTGAGGGGGCAACTGAAGCTTTCTTT CASTLSEGATEAFF
TRBJ2-7 TRBV12-3/TRBV12-4 few 16 . TGTGCCAGCAGTTCGGTAGGGGGGAGCGAGTCCTACGAGCAGTACTTC CASSSVGGSESYEQYF
TRBJ2-7 TRBV20-1 . 16 . TGCAGTGCTAGGAGGTCGGGCAGAAGGGATCCCTACGAGCAGTACTTC CSARRSGRRDPYEQYF
TRBJ1-6 TRBV3-1 few 13 . TGTGCCAGCAGCCAAGGGCGAAATTCACCCCTCCACTTT CASSQGRNSPLHF
TRBJ1-1 TRBV11-2 many 15 . TGTGCCAGCAGCTTACTTCGGACAGCTAACACTGAAGCTTTCTTT CASSLLRTANTEAFF
TRBJ2-1 TRBV6-5 few 16 . TGTGCCAGCAGTTCCTCTCTAAGCGGCAGCCACAATGAGCAGTTCTTC CASSSSLSGSHNEQFF
TRBJ2-1 TRBV7-8 few 14 . TGTGCCAGCGGGCGGGCGGGAACCTACAATGAGCAGTTCTTC CASGRAGTYNEQFF
TRBJ1-2 TRBV6-6 many 16 TRBD1 TGTGCCAGCAGTTCCCACCGGGACAGGGTATTCCAGGGCTACACCTTC CASSSHRDRVFQGYTF
TRBJ1-1 TRBV20-1 many 12 . TGCAGTGCGCAGGTCCGGGGGACTGAAGCTTTCTTT CSAQVRGTEAFF
TRBJ1-6 TRBV7-9 many 15 TRBD1 TGTGCCAGCTCCTCGAGGGGACAGGGAAATTCACCCCTCCACTTT CASSSRGQGNSPLHF
TRBJ1-5 TRBV18 many 15 . TGTGCCAGCTCACTATCTCGGGGGTCGGGTCAGCCCCAGCATTTT CASSLSRGSGQPQHF
TRBJ2-3 TRBV7-3 many 13 . TGTGCCAGCAGCTTCCCTCCCGCAGATACGCAGTATTTT CASSFPPADTQYF
TRBJ2-7 TRBV12-5 many 16 . TGTGCTAGTGGTTTGATCCAAGCGAGTAGGATCTACGAGCAGTACTTC CASGLIQASRIYEQYF
TRBJ1-1 TRBV30 many 14 . TGTGCCTGGAGCCTCACGAGGGTTAACACTGAAGCTTTCTTT CAWSLTRVNTEAFF
TRBJ1-1 TRBV7-9 many 14 . TGTGCCAGCAGCTTAGCGTCGACAGTTGGAGAAGCTTTCTTT CASSLASTVGEAFF
TRBJ1-4 TRBV7-2 . 15 . TGTGCCAGCAGCACAACCGGGACATCTAATGAAAAACTGTTTTTT CASSTTGTSNEKLFF
TRBJ1-6 TRBV6-6 many 14 . TGTGCCAGCTACGTGGGGCGCACTAATTCACCCCTCCACTTT CASYVGRTNSPLHF
TRBJ1-2 TRBV19 many 13 . TGTGCCAGTACCCGGACAGTTAACTATGGCTACACCTTC CASTRTVNYGYTF